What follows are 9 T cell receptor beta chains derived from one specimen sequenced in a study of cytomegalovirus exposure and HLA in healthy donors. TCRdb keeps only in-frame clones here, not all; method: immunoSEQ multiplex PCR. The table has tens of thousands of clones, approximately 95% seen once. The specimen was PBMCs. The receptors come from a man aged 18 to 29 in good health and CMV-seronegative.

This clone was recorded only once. Here the CDR3 DNA reads TGTGCCAGCATTCAAGAGTCGGCGGTCGAGCAGTACTTC. Encoded protein: CASIQESAVEQYF. The chain links TRBV2 to TRBJ2-7; D is unresolved. The CDR3 totals 13 residues. The ends were cut back, 7 bases at V and 6 bases at J, with 16 bases in the middle. Germline-derived CDR1 and CDR2 are SNHLY and FYNNEI.

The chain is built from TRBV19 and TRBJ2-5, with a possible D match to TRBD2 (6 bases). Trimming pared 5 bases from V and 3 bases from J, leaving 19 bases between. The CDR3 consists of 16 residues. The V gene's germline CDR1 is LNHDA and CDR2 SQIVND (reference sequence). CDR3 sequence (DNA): TGTGCCAGTAGTGATAATAGGTGGGGGGAAGAAGAGACCCAGTACTTC. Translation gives CASSDNRWGEEETQYF.

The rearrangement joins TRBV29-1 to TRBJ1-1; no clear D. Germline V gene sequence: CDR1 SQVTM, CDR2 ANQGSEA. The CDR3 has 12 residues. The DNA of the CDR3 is TGCAGTACCAGGCTTATGAACACTGAAGCTTTCTTT. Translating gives CSTRLMNTEAFF.

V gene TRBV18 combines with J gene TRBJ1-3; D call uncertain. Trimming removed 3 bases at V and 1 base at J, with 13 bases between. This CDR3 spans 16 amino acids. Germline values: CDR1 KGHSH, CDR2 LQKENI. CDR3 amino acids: CASSPASGRSGNTIYF. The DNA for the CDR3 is TGTGCCAGCTCACCCGCTTCGGGTAGATCTGGAAACACCATATATTTT.

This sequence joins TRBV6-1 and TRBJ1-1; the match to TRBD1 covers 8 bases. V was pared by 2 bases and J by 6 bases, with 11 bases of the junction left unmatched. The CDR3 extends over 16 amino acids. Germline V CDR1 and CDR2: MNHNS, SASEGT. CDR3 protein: CASSERWTGSGAEAFF. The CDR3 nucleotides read TGTGCCAGCAGTGAAAGATGGACAGGGTCTGGCGCTGAAGCTTTCTTT.

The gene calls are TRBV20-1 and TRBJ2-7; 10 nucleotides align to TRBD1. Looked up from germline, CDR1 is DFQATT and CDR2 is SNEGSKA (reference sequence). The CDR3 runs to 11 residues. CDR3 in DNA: TGCAGGGGACAGGGGTCCTACGAGCAGTACTTC. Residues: CRGQGSYEQYF.

Here the CDR3 reads CATISPQWAGNTGELFF. CDR3 DNA: TGTGCCACCATATCGCCCCAGTGGGCAGGGAACACCGGGGAGCTGTTTTTT. This chain uses TRBV19 with TRBJ2-2; D unresolved. V shed 10 bases and J shed 1 base, with 22 bases lying between them. This CDR3 has 17 residues. Germline CDR1 LNHDA, CDR2 SQIVND (reference sequence).

The DNA of the CDR3 is TGTGCCAGCAGCTTGGCACAGAGGAACACTGAAGCTTTCTTT. Protein sequence: CASSLAQRNTEAFF. V is TRBV5-6 and J is TRBJ1-1; D not resolved. The CDR3 length is 14 residues. Germline V gene sequence: CDR1 SGHDT, CDR2 YYEEEE. V shed 0 bases and J shed 1 base, with 7 bases lying between them.

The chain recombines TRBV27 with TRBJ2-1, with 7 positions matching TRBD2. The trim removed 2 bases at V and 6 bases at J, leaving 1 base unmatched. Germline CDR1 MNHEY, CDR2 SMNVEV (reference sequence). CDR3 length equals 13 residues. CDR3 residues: CASSLGLVNEQFF. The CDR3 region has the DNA TGTGCCAGCAGTTTAGGACTAGTCAATGAGCAGTTCTTC.